The 15 T cell receptor beta chains below were found in one sample sequenced in a study of identical twins. TCRdb independently ran MiXCR on the 5' RACE reads; one entry per CDR3 protein. The sample has more than 1.5 million distinct CDR3 sequences, about 32% seen once. Sequencing was done on a sample of cord blood. These TCRs come from a newborn girl in good health.

The CDR3 sequence: CSAAGTGGGTDTQYF. The CDR3 nucleotides are TGCAGTGCGGCGGGAACGGGGGGGGGCACAGATACGCAGTATTTT. This rearrangement joins TRBV20-1 to TRBJ2-3; 8 positions agree with TRBD2. Germline-derived CDR1 and CDR2 are DFQATT and SNEGSKA (reference sequence). The J segment lost 1 base and the V segment lost 6 bases, leaving 9 bases of the junction unmatched. The length of the CDR3 is 15 residues.

V usage is TRBV5-1 and J usage is TRBJ2-4; 15 bases line up with TRBD2. Germline CDR1 reads SGHRS; CDR2 reads YFSETQ. J gave up 13 bases and V 4 bases, and 12 bases lay outside the gene matches. The CDR3 has 16 amino acids. The CDR3 bases are TGCGCCAGCAGCCAAAGGACTAGCGGGGGGGCCGGGGAGCAGTACTTC. As protein: CASSQRTSGGAGEQYF.

The chain couples TRBV4-2 to TRBJ2-3; D not certain. This CDR3 region has 12 residues. V lost 0 bases and J 8 bases, leaving 6 bases between the germline ends. Per germline, CDR1 LGHNA and CDR2 YNFKEQ. CDR3 amino acids: CASSQDTTTQYF. CDR3 in DNA: TGTGCCAGCAGCCAAGATACTACTACGCAGTATTTT.

Regarding this clonotype: Given the absence of the conserved phenylalanine or tryptophan at the CDR3 end, a read error is likely. J is TRBJ1-2 and V is TRBV7-2; D uncertain. The germline CDR1 and CDR2 sequences are SGHTA and FQGNSA. Deletions cut 7 bases from V and 6 bases from J, with 15 bases between. The CDR3 consists of 13 residues. CDR3 region: CASTLSTGNGYTS. DNA for the CDR3: TGTGCCAGCACCCTAAGTACTGGGAATGGCTACACCTCC.

The chain joins TRBV11-2 to TRBJ2-7; 10 bases align to TRBD2. Germline-derived CDR1 and CDR2 are SGHAT and FQNNGV. This CDR3 region has 18 residues. With V trimmed by 6 bases and J by 7 bases, 21 bases remained unmatched. This CDR3 reads CASSTAWALAGASNEQYF. CDR3 DNA: TGTGCCAGCAGTACCGCTTGGGCCCTAGCGGGGGCAAGCAATGAGCAGTACTTC. The whole variable domain, filled in from reference TRBV11-2 and TRBJ2-7, reads EAGVAQSPRYKIIEKRQSVAFWCNPISGHATLYWYQQILGQGPKLLIQFQNNGVVDDSQLPKDRFSAERLKGVDSTLKIQPAKLEDSAVYLCASSTAWALAGASNEQYFGPGTRLTVT.

As concerns this clonotype: An end of the junction differs from the germline gene, which may be a read error. The J gene is TRBJ1-6, the V gene TRBV10-3; the D is unclear. The length of the CDR3 is 14 residues. Germline lookup yields CDR1 ENHRY and CDR2 SYGVKD. For the CDR3, the DNA is TGTGCCATCAGTGAGGGCAGAGCTAATTCACCCCCCCACTTT. Translation: CAISEGRANSPPHF.

This sequence joins TRBV20-1 and TRBJ2-3; D perhaps matches TRBD1 (6 bases). V was clipped by 0 bases and J by 0 bases, with 13 bases between them. CDR1 is DFQATT and CDR2 is SNEGSKA in the germline V gene (reference sequence). This CDR3 is built from 16 residues. DNA for the CDR3: TGCAGTGCTAGAGACGTGAGGGGGTACAGCACAGATACGCAGTATTTT. It specifies CSARDVRGYSTDTQYF.

J is TRBJ2-1 and V is TRBV4-1; D unresolved. Germline CDR1 MGHRA, CDR2 YSYEKL. This CDR3 contains 13 residues. V gave up 3 bases and J gave up 6 bases, with 9 bases separating them. In DNA, the CDR3 is TGCGCCAGCAGCCAGGCACAGCGCAATGAGCAGTTCTTC. This translates into CASSQAQRNEQFF.

The rearrangement links TRBV4-1 to TRBJ1-2; tentative D call: TRBD1 (5 bases). V shed 1 base and J shed 3 bases, with 9 bases lying between them. Germline values: CDR1 MGHRA, CDR2 YSYEKL. CDR3 length equals 14 residues. This CDR3 reads CASSQVTRDYGYTF. CDR3 bases: TGCGCCAGCAGCCAAGTTACCAGGGACTATGGCTACACCTTC.

The chain uses TRBV6-6 and TRBJ1-6, with D uncertain. The CDR3 runs to 17 residues. Germline lookup yields CDR1 MNHNY and CDR2 SVGAGI (reference sequence). The ends were cut back, 6 bases at V and 1 base at J, with 16 bases in the middle. CDR3 DNA sequence: TGTGCCAGCAGGGTGGCAGGAGGTGAATCCTATAATTCACCCCTCCACTTT. Translating it yields CASRVAGGESYNSPLHF.

The V call is TRBV29-1, the J call TRBJ2-3, with 8 bases fitting TRBD2. Trimming cost V 3 bases and J 5 bases; bases outside gene matches: 7. The CDR3 covers 14 residues. From germline, CDR1 is SQVTM and CDR2 ANQGSEA. The CDR3 spells CSVDIAGRIDTQYF. DNA for the CDR3: TGCAGCGTTGACATAGCGGGACGCATAGATACGCAGTATTTT.

The chain links TRBV11-2 to TRBJ2-1; D is unclear. This CDR3 has 17 residues. V was pared by 2 bases and J by 0 bases, with 14 bases between. Germline lookup yields CDR1 SGHAT and CDR2 FQNNGV. CDR3 in amino acids: CASSLYGLRSSYNEQFF. Written as DNA, the CDR3 is TGTGCCAGCAGCTTATACGGCCTAAGGAGCTCCTACAATGAGCAGTTCTTC. The whole variable domain, filled in from reference TRBV11-2 and TRBJ2-1, reads EAGVAQSPRYKIIEKRQSVAFWCNPISGHATLYWYQQILGQGPKLLIQFQNNGVVDDSQLPKDRFSAERLKGVDSTLKIQPAKLEDSAVYLCASSLYGLRSSYNEQFFGPGTRLTVL.

This chain connects TRBV12-3 or TRBV12-4 to TRBJ2-7; a possible D gene is TRBD1 (6 bases). The CDR3 consists of 14 residues. The germline V and J ends were trimmed by 1 base and 7 bases, with 14 bases remaining between them. The CDR3, as DNA: TGTGCCAGCAGTTTAGAGACTACAGGGAATGAGCAGTACTTC. This translates into CASSLETTGNEQYF.

This sequence joins TRBV4-2 and TRBJ1-1, with a tentative D call TRBD1 (6 bases). V gave up 1 base and J gave up 7 bases, with 10 bases separating them. Per the germline V gene, CDR1 is LGHNA and CDR2 is YNFKEQ. CDR3 length equals 13 residues. CDR3 in DNA: TGTGCCAGCAGCCAAGGTCGGGACAATGAAGCTTTCTTT. Encoded protein: CASSQGRDNEAFF.

The V and J genes are TRBV6-2 or TRBV6-3 and TRBJ2-4; D gene uncertain. CDR1 MNHEY and CDR2 SVGEGT come from the germline V gene. V was shortened by 0 bases and J by 0 bases, with 6 bases between the two germline ends. There are 15 residues in the CDR3. As DNA, the CDR3 is TGTGCCAGCAGTTACTCGGGTATAGCCAAAAACATTCAGTACTTC. It codes for CASSYSGIAKNIQYF.